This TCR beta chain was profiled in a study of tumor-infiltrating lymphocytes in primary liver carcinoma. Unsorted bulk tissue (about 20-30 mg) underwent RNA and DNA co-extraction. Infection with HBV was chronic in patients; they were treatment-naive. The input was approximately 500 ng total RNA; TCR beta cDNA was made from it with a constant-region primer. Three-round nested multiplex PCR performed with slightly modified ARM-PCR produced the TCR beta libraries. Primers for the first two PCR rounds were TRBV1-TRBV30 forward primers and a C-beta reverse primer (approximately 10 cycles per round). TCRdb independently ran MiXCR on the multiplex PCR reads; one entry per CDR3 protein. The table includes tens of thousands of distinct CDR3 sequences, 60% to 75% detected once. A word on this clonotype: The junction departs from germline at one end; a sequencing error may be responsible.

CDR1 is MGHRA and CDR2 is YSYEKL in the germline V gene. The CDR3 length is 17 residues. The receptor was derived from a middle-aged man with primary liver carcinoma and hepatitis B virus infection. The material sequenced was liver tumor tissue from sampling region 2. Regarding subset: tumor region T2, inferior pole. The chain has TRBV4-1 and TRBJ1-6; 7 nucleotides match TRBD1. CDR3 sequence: CPSSRSSGQIYNSPLHF. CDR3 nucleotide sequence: TGCCCCAGCAGCCGAAGTTCGGGACAGATTTATAATTCACCCCTCCACTTT.